These 21 T cell receptor beta chains share one sample of origin, sequenced in a study of cytomegalovirus exposure and HLA in healthy donors. 60 Vbeta and 13 Jbeta primers were used in PCR. Generated by immunoSEQ multiplex PCR, the TCRdb table keeps only in-frame clones and is missing some. The repertoire holds some 150,000 clones, 70% to 90% seen once, with 5.6% in the top ten. Sequencing was done on a sample of PBMCs. All receptors come from a woman aged 40 to 55 in good health and CMV-seropositive.

The J gene is TRBJ1-2, the V gene TRBV18; 11 positions agree with TRBD1. Germline values: CDR1 KGHSH, CDR2 LQKENI. J gave up 7 bases and V 3 bases, and 10 bases lay outside the gene matches. This CDR3 region has 16 residues. The CDR3 sequence is CASSPGQGGSGGGYTF. For the CDR3, the DNA is TGTGCCAGCTCACCGGGACAGGGGGGATCTGGCGGTGGCTACACCTTC.

CDR3 sequence reads: CASSGRGTGGSYEQYF. The DNA of the CDR3 is TGTGCCAGCAGTGGCCGCGGGACAGGAGGGTCCTACGAGCAGTACTTC. The chain carries TRBV27 and TRBJ2-7, with TRBD1 matching 8 bases. The CDR3 consists of 16 residues. V lost 5 bases and J lost 1; bases outside the gene matches: 10. Per the germline V gene, CDR1 is MNHEY and CDR2 is SMNVEV (reference sequence).

This chain joins TRBV5-1 and TRBJ2-1, with D perhaps TRBD2 (6 bases). CDR3 size: 15 residues. Germline loops: CDR1 SGHRS, CDR2 YFSETQ. Trimming stripped 0 bases from V and 1 base from J, with 8 bases between. In nucleotides, the CDR3 is TGCGCCAGCAGCTTGGATGGGGGGTCCTACAATGAGCAGTTCTTC. Translating gives CASSLDGGSYNEQFF.

V gene TRBV7-2 combines with J gene TRBJ2-7; D is perhaps TRBD2 (6 bases). From germline, CDR1 is SGHTA and CDR2 FQGNSA. The CDR3 extends over 14 amino acids. V was trimmed by 7 bases and J by 0 bases, leaving 13 bases between them. The DNA for the CDR3 is TGTGCCAGCAAGTCGGGACTGAGCTCCTACGAGCAGTACTTC. This translates into CASKSGLSSYEQYF.

The rearrangement uses TRBV6-5 and TRBJ2-5; 10 bases match TRBD2. Germline V gene data show CDR1 as MNHEY and CDR2 as SVGAGI. The trim removed 7 bases at V and 3 bases at J, leaving 5 bases unmatched. CDR3 size: 14 residues. CDR3 loop: CASKGLAVEETQYF. DNA of the CDR3: TGTGCCAGCAAAGGACTAGCGGTGGAAGAGACCCAGTACTTC.

The CDR3 loop reads CASSSYRGPGLAGEQYF. As DNA, the CDR3 is TGTGCCAGCAGCTCATACAGGGGGCCGGGACTAGCAGGCGAGCAGTACTTC. The J gene is TRBJ2-7, the V gene TRBV5-6; D is tentatively TRBD1 or TRBD2 (9 bases each). CDR3 size: 17 residues. CDR1 and CDR2 (germline): SGHDT, YYEEEE. V was pared by 3 bases and J by 6 bases, with 25 bases between.

CDR3 DNA: TGCGCCAGCAGCTCCCACTCAATTGTAGCGGGACGTCCGAATGAGCAGTTCTTC. It codes for CASSSHSIVAGRPNEQFF. The rearrangement joins TRBV5-1 to TRBJ2-1; 8 bases agree with TRBD2. Trimming cost V 3 bases and J 7 bases; bases outside gene matches: 18. Germline V lookup: CDR1 SGHRS, CDR2 YFSETQ. The CDR3 loop spans 18 amino acids.

This chain joins TRBV27 and TRBJ2-7; 9 bases align to TRBD2. The CDR3 spans 13 residues. Unmatched junction bases numbered 4, after V lost 5 bases and J lost 5 bases. Per the germline V gene, CDR1 is MNHEY and CDR2 is SMNVEV (reference sequence). The CDR3 here is CASSTRLADEQYF. CDR3 in DNA: TGTGCCAGCAGTACCCGACTAGCGGACGAGCAGTACTTC.

This rearrangement joins TRBV6-5 to TRBJ2-5; D is possibly TRBD1 (6 bases). V lost 7 bases, J lost 0 bases, and 12 bases lay in between. The CDR3 loop spans 14 amino acids. Germline-derived CDR1 and CDR2 are MNHEY and SVGAGI. The CDR3 coding sequence is TGTGCCAGCAAACAGGGATCGTACCAAGAGACCCAGTACTTC. The encoded protein is CASKQGSYQETQYF.

In nucleotides, the CDR3 is TGTGCCAGCAGGCAACCCAGGGGGCCCAATCAGCCCCAGCATTTT. It is translated as CASRQPRGPNQPQHF. This chain joins TRBV28 and TRBJ1-5; 8 bases line up with TRBD1. V gave up 6 bases and J gave up 3 bases; unmatched junction bases: 7. The CDR3 has 15 amino acids. Germline lookup yields CDR1 MDHEN and CDR2 SYDVKM.

CDR3 in amino acids: CATDRGNTEAFF. CDR3 nucleotide sequence: TGTGCCACGGACAGGGGTAACACTGAAGCTTTCTTT. This chain links TRBV28 with TRBJ1-1; 9 bases match TRBD1. Germline V gene lookup returns CDR1 MDHEN and CDR2 SYDVKM. The CDR3 has 12 residues. The ends lost 10 bases at V and 2 bases at J; junction bases unmatched: 2.

This chain links TRBV7-8 with TRBJ1-1; maybe TRBD1 (6 bases). Germline CDR1 reads SGHVS; CDR2 reads FQNEAQ. V gave up 5 bases and J gave up 1 base, with 8 bases separating them. CDR3 length: 13 residues. In DNA, the CDR3 is TGTGCCAGCAGCACGGGACAGAACACTGAAGCTTTCTTT. Translated, it gives CASSTGQNTEAFF.

J is TRBJ1-2 and V is TRBV2; 7 bases map to TRBD1. The length of the CDR3 is 12 residues. Germline V gene lookup returns CDR1 SNHLY and CDR2 FYNNEI. Germline trimming cut 6 bases from V and 5 bases from J; bases unmatched to any gene: 3. The CDR3 sequence is CASRLTGYGYTF. CDR3 coding DNA: TGTGCCAGCAGGTTGACAGGGTATGGCTACACCTTC.

The V gene is TRBV5-1, the J gene TRBJ2-2; 7 nucleotides agree with TRBD2. J gave up 4 bases and V 4 bases, and 7 bases lay outside the gene matches. The CDR3 length is 15 residues. The germline gives CDR1 SGHRS, CDR2 YFSETQ. The CDR3 loop reads CASSASGIGTGELFF. CDR3 bases: TGCGCCAGCAGCGCCAGCGGGATCGGCACCGGGGAGCTGTTTTTT.

This chain links TRBV27 with TRBJ2-7; 7 bases agree with TRBD1. V dropped 5 bases and J dropped 2; count of bases not matched to a gene: 15. CDR1 and CDR2 (germline): MNHEY, SMNVEV (reference sequence). The CDR3 has 17 residues. CDR3 protein: CASSGTAINLQTYEQYF. CDR3 nucleotides: TGTGCCAGCAGTGGGACAGCCATAAATCTTCAAACCTACGAGCAGTACTTC.

Many counts were recorded for this clone. The gene calls are TRBV9 and TRBJ1-1, with TRBD1 matching over 8 bases. This CDR3 is built from 14 residues. Per germline, CDR1 SGDLS and CDR2 YYNGEE. The ends lost 6 bases at V and 5 bases at J; junction bases unmatched: 9. CDR3 residues: CASTVGQAETEAFF. The CDR3 DNA is TGTGCCAGCACTGTGGGACAGGCTGAGACTGAAGCTTTCTTT.

J is TRBJ1-1 and V is TRBV5-1; tentative D call: TRBD1 (5 bases). Trimming removed 6 bases from V and 0 bases from J, with 12 bases in between. Germline lookup yields CDR1 SGHRS and CDR2 YFSETQ. The CDR3 has 14 residues. Here the CDR3 reads CASTDRQLNTEAFF. CDR3 nucleotide sequence: TGCGCCAGCACCGACCGACAGCTGAACACTGAAGCTTTCTTT. The full variable domain, with the rest looked up from reference TRBV5-1 and TRBJ1-1, is KAGVTQTPRYLIKTRGQQVTLSCSPISGHRSVSWYQQTPGQGLQFLFEYFSETQRNKGNFPGRFSGRQFSNSRSEMNVSTLELGDSALYLCASTDRQLNTEAFFGQGTRLTVV.

The chain combines TRBV7-9 with TRBJ2-7, with 10 bases identical to TRBD1. The CDR3 is 13 residues long. Looked up from germline, CDR1 is SEHNR and CDR2 is FQNEAQ (reference sequence). V dropped 11 bases and J dropped 5; count of bases not matched to a gene: 9. This CDR3 is CAWDGTGVHEQYF. For the CDR3, the DNA is TGTGCCTGGGATGGGACAGGGGTTCACGAGCAGTACTTC.

The sample holds a few counts of this clone. This chain connects TRBV25-1 to TRBJ2-3; tentatively, D is TRBD1 (5 bases). From germline, CDR1 is MGHDK and CDR2 SYGVNS. The CDR3 totals 15 residues. Trimming left V 2 bases short and J 3 bases short, with 12 bases between. CDR3 bases: TGTGCCAGCAGTGAAACCGACAGAAAGACAGATACGCAGTATTTT. This translates into CASSETDRKTDTQYF.

The rearrangement links TRBV7-9 to TRBJ2-3, with D possibly being TRBD2 (5 bases). V dropped 0 bases and J dropped 5 bases, with 12 bases sitting between them. Germline CDR1 and CDR2: SEHNR and FQNEAQ (reference sequence). The CDR3 consists of 15 residues. DNA for the CDR3: TGTGCCAGCAGCTTAGCGGGAGTGGCAATAGATACGCAGTATTTT. It translates to CASSLAGVAIDTQYF.

The chain uses TRBV19 and TRBJ1-1; TRBD1 matches 7 bases. Per germline, CDR1 LNHDA and CDR2 SQIVND (reference sequence). Trimming cost V 1 base and J 8 bases; bases outside gene matches: 10. The CDR3 length is 15 residues. DNA of the CDR3: TGTGCCAGTAGTATAGCCCCGACAGGGTTCACGGAAGCTTTCTTT. Translation gives CASSIAPTGFTEAFF. Supplemented by reference TRBV19 and TRBJ1-1, the full variable domain reads DGGITQSPKYLFRKEGQNVTLSCEQNLNHDAMYWYRQDPGQGLRLIYYSQIVNDFQKGDIAEGYSVSREKKESFPLTVTSAQKNPTAFYLCASSIAPTGFTEAFFGQGTRLTVV.